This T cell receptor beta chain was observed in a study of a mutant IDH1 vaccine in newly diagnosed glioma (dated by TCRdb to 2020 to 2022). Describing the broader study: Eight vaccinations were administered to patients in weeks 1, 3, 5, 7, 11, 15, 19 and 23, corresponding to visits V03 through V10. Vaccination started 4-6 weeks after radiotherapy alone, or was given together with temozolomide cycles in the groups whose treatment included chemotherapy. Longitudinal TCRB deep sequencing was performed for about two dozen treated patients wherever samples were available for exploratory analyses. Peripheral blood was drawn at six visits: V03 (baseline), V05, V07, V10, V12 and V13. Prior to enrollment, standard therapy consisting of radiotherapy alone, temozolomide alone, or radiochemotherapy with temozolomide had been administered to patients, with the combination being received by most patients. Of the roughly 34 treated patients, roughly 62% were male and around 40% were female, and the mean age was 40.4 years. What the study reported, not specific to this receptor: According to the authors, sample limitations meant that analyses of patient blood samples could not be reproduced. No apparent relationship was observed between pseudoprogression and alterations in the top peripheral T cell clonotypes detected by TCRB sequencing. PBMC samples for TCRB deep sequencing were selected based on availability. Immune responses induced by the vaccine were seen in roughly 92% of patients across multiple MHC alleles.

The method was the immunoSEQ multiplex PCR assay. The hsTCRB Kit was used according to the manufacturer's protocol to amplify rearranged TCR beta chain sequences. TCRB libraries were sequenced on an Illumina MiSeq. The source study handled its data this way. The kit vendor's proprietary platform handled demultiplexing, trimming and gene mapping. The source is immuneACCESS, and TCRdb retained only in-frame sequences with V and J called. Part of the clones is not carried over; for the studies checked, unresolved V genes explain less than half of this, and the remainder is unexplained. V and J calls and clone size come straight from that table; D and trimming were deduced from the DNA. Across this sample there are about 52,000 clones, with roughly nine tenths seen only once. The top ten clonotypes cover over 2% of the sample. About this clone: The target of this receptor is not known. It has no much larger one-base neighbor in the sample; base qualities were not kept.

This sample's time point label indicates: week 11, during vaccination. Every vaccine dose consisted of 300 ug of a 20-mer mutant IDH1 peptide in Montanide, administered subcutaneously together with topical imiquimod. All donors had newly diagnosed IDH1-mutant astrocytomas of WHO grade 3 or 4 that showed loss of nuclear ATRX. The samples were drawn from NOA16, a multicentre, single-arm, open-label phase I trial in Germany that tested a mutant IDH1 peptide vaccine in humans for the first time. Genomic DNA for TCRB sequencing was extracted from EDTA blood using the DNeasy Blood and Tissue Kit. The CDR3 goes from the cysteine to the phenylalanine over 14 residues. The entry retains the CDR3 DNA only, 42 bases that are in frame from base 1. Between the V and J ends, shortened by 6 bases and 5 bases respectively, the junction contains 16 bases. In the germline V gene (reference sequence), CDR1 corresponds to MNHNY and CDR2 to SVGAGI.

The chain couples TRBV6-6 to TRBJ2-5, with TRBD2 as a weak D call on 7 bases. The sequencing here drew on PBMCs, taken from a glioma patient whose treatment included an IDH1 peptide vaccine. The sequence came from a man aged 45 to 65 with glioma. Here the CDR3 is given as CASSLGRGAETQYF. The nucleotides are TGTGCCAGCAGCTTAGGCCGGGGGGCGGAGACCCAGTACTTC.